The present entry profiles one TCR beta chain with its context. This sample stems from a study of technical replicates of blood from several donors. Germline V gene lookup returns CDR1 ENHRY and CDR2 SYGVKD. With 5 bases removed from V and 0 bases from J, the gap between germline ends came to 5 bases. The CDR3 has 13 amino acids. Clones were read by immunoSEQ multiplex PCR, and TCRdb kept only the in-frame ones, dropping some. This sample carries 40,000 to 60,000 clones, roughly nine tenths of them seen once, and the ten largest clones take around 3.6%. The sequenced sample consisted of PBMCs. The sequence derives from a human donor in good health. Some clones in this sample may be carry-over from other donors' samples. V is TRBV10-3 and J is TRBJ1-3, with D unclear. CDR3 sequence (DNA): TGTGCCATCAGTTCCAGCTCTGGAAACACCATATATTTT. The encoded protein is CAISSSSGNTIYF.